This passage covers 25 T cell receptor beta chains from one sample sequenced in a study of beta chain features in type 1 diabetes. All of the isolated RNA was reverse transcribed, so expressed TCRB transcripts were sequenced. Assay used: immunoSEQ multiplex PCR; TCRdb lists only in-frame clones, some missing. This table holds 200,000 to 250,000 clones, 9.6% found once. Sequencing was carried out using naive CD4+ T cells from blood. The receptor set was obtained from a woman in her late teens or twenties in good health.

The table lists this clone with a few counts. The chain employs TRBV7-9 and TRBJ1-1; D is ambiguous. The length of the CDR3 is 13 residues. Deletions cut 6 bases from V and 0 bases from J, with 8 bases between. In germline, CDR1 is SEHNR, CDR2 FQNEAQ (reference sequence). The CDR3 here is CASSLTVNTEAFF. The DNA of the CDR3 is TGTGCCAGCAGTCTCACAGTGAACACTGAAGCTTTCTTT.

This clone turned up a few times. The rearrangement joins TRBV6-1 to TRBJ2-7, with 7 bases fitting TRBD2. V shed 2 bases and J 4 bases; nucleotides not matched to a gene: 5. The CDR3 totals 14 residues. Germline V CDR1 and CDR2: MNHNS, SASEGT. The CDR3 loop is CASSESGRDYEQYF. Here the CDR3 DNA reads TGTGCCAGCAGTGAATCGGGGAGGGATTACGAGCAGTACTTC.

V usage is TRBV5-1 and J usage is TRBJ2-1; TRBD2 agrees at 9 bases. With V trimmed by 4 bases and J by 12 bases, 5 bases remained unmatched. CDR1 is SGHRS, CDR2 YFSETQ, per germline. This CDR3 region has 12 residues. The chain's CDR3 is CASSVAGASQFF. In nucleotides, the CDR3 is TGCGCCAGCAGCGTAGCGGGAGCCTCGCAGTTCTTC. Complete variable domain (other parts from reference TRBV5-1 and TRBJ2-1): KAGVTQTPRYLIKTRGQQVTLSCSPISGHRSVSWYQQTPGQGLQFLFEYFSETQRNKGNFPGRFSGRQFSNSRSEMNVSTLELGDSALYLCASSVAGASQFFGPGTRLTVL.

CDR3 nucleotide sequence: TGTGCCAGCAATGGACTAGCGGGAGGGCCTAGCGAGCAGTACTTC. Translated: CASNGLAGGPSEQYF. V and J are TRBV6-1 and TRBJ2-7, with 15 positions matching TRBD2. Unmatched junction bases numbered 7, after V lost 7 bases and J lost 6 bases. Looked up from germline, CDR1 is MNHNS and CDR2 is SASEGT. CDR3 length: 15 amino acids.

This clone has more than one count but fewer than ten. The V and J genes are TRBV5-1 and TRBJ2-2, with D possibly being TRBD2 (5 bases). This CDR3 comprises 14 residues. The V gene lost 0 bases and the J gene lost 6 bases, with 9 bases spanning the gap. CDR1 is SGHRS, CDR2 YFSETQ, per germline. Here the CDR3 reads CASSLVPSSGELFF. In DNA form, the CDR3 reads TGCGCCAGCAGCTTGGTCCCTAGCTCCGGGGAGCTGTTTTTT.

V and J are TRBV18 and TRBJ2-3; 10 nucleotides align to TRBD2. The CDR3 is 17 amino acids. V was pared by 0 bases and J by 1 base, with 4 bases of the junction left unmatched. Germline V gives CDR1 KGHSH, CDR2 LQKENI. The CDR3 DNA is TGTGCCAGCTCACCACCGGGACTAGCGACAGGCACAGATACGCAGTATTTT. This codes for CASSPPGLATGTDTQYF.

This clone was detected a few times. V and J are TRBV19 and TRBJ1-1; D unresolved. Between the trimmed V and J ends, which lost 6 bases and 1 base, there was a span of 6 bases. The CDR3 length is 12 residues. Germline V gene lookup returns CDR1 LNHDA and CDR2 SQIVND (reference sequence). CDR3 region: CASSPGNTEAFF. The CDR3 DNA sequence: TGTGCCAGTAGCCCCGGGAACACTGAAGCTTTCTTT.

This clone was seen a few times. The chain couples TRBV7-9 to TRBJ2-2; no definite D call. Germline-derived CDR1 and CDR2 are SEHNR and FQNEAQ (reference sequence). There are 12 residues in the CDR3. With 5 bases removed from V and 7 bases from J, the gap between germline ends came to 8 bases. The CDR3 DNA follows: TGTGCCAGCAGCCCGCCGAGCGGGGAGCTGTTTTTT. Residues: CASSPPSGELFF.

The chain couples TRBV30 to TRBJ1-1; D perhaps matches TRBD1 (6 bases). Trimming left V 2 bases short and J 0 bases short, with 13 bases between. The V gene's germline CDR1 is GTSNPN and CDR2 SVGIG (reference sequence). The CDR3 runs to 15 residues. CDR3 in amino acids: CAWSTSGTMNTEAFF. The CDR3 DNA is TGTGCCTGGAGTACATCCGGGACAATGAACACTGAAGCTTTCTTT.

This clone was found a few times. The CDR3 DNA reads TGCGCCAGCAGCTCAACCCGGGACTATGGCTACACCTTC. Amino acid sequence: CASSSTRDYGYTF. The genes are TRBV5-1 and TRBJ1-2; the D is unclear. The V end was cut by 3 bases, the J end by 3 bases, with 9 bases between. The CDR3 has 13 amino acids. The germline CDR1 and CDR2 sequences are SGHRS and YFSETQ.

The sample holds a few counts of this clone. The gene calls are TRBV5-6 and TRBJ2-2; no clear D gene. V dropped 0 bases and J dropped 8 bases, with 11 bases sitting between them. The CDR3 is 14 residues long. CDR1 and CDR2 from the germline V gene are SGHDT and YYEEEE. The CDR3 DNA follows: TGTGCCAGCAGCTTGGTCCTTCCCTCTGGGGAGCTGTTTTTT. Encoded protein: CASSLVLPSGELFF. Drawing the rest from reference TRBV5-6 and TRBJ2-2, the complete variable domain is DAGVTQSPTHLIKTRGQQVTLRCSPKSGHDTVSWYQQALGQGPQFIFQYYEEEERQRGNFPDRFSGHQFPNYSSELNVNALLLGDSALYLCASSLVLPSGELFFGEGSRLTVL.

This clone was detected only once. The V call is TRBV30, the J call TRBJ1-2; weak D call: TRBD1 (5 bases). In germline, CDR1 is GTSNPN, CDR2 SVGIG (reference sequence). CDR3 length: 13 amino acids. For the CDR3, the DNA is TGTGCTTTCCTGGGGCACGGGTTCTATGGCTACACCTTC. It translates to CAFLGHGFYGYTF.

In its sample, this clone was seen a few times. The rearrangement uses TRBV2 and TRBJ2-7; D is perhaps TRBD1 (6 bases). The germline CDR1 and CDR2 sequences are SNHLY and FYNNEI. The CDR3 totals 14 residues. V lost 6 bases, J lost 3 bases, and 15 bases lay in between. The CDR3 nucleotides are TGTGCCAGCAGCCCGATTGACAGGATCTACGAGCAGTACTTC. Translated: CASSPIDRIYEQYF.

The chain combines TRBV5-4 with TRBJ2-3, with 8 bases lining up with TRBD1. The CDR3 covers 14 residues. CDR1 and CDR2 (germline): SGHNT, YYREEE (reference sequence). Trimming took 4 bases from V and 0 from J; bases not matched to a gene: 1. Here the CDR3 reads CASSRDRSTDTQYF. The CDR3 nucleotides read TGTGCCAGCAGCCGGGACAGGAGCACAGATACGCAGTATTTT.

This chain uses TRBV5-1 with TRBJ2-5; D unresolved. Trimming took 0 bases from V and 3 from J, leaving 9 bases between them. CDR3 length: 14 amino acids. CDR1 and CDR2 (germline): SGHRS, YFSETQ. CDR3 amino acids: CASSLAGTEETQYF. CDR3 bases: TGCGCCAGCAGCTTGGCCGGAACAGAAGAGACCCAGTACTTC.

The V call is TRBV5-1, the J call TRBJ2-3, with D tentatively TRBD2 (6 bases). The CDR3 has 12 residues. The V gene's germline CDR1 is SGHRS and CDR2 YFSETQ. V dropped 4 bases and J dropped 5 bases, with 8 bases sitting between them. CDR3 protein: CASSPEGDTQYF. CDR3 bases: TGCGCCAGCAGCCCGGAGGGAGATACGCAGTATTTT.

This clone was detected a few times. This sequence joins TRBV5-1 and TRBJ2-1, with 8 bases aligning to TRBD2. Trimming took 7 bases from V and 7 from J; bases not matched to a gene: 16. Germline V CDR1 and CDR2: SGHRS, YFSETQ. The CDR3 is 16 amino acids. This CDR3 reads CASRLNTGGPGNEQFF. The CDR3, as DNA: TGCGCCAGCCGCCTTAATACGGGAGGGCCTGGAAATGAGCAGTTCTTC. The variable domain in full, with the rest retrieved from reference TRBV5-1 and TRBJ2-1, is KAGVTQTPRYLIKTRGQQVTLSCSPISGHRSVSWYQQTPGQGLQFLFEYFSETQRNKGNFPGRFSGRQFSNSRSEMNVSTLELGDSALYLCASRLNTGGPGNEQFFGPGTRLTVL.

The chain has TRBV7-9 and TRBJ1-2; D ambiguous. The CDR3 length is 12 residues. Germline V gene data show CDR1 as SEHNR and CDR2 as FQNEAQ (reference sequence). V lost 1 base to trimming and J lost 8 bases, with 8 bases between them. CDR3 sequence reads: CASSLVRFGYTF. The DNA of the CDR3 is TGTGCCAGCAGCTTAGTCCGTTTCGGCTACACCTTC.

CDR3 protein: CASTRQAAVDEQYF. CDR3 in DNA: TGTGCCAGCACCCGACAGGCCGCCGTCGACGAGCAGTACTTC. The chain has TRBV5-4 and TRBJ2-7; tentative D call: TRBD1 (6 bases). V lost 6 bases and J 5 bases, leaving 18 bases between the germline ends. CDR3 size: 14 residues. CDR1 and CDR2 (germline): SGHNT, YYREEE (reference sequence).

The V call is TRBV6-5, the J call TRBJ2-1, with 10 bases matching TRBD1. Looked up from germline, CDR1 is MNHEY and CDR2 is SVGAGI. V lost 6 bases to trimming and J lost 4 bases; unmatched junction nucleotides: 6. The CDR3 spans 15 residues. The CDR3 region is CASRTTGGAYNEQFF. The DNA of the CDR3 is TGTGCCAGCAGAACGACAGGGGGCGCGTACAATGAGCAGTTCTTC.

This clone was seen a few times. The CDR3 nucleotides are TGTGCCAGCAGCGTAGCGGGATCCCCTGGTCGGCTGTTTTTT. Its protein product is CASSVAGSPGRLFF. V usage is TRBV9 and J usage is TRBJ2-2; the D gene is possibly TRBD2 (5 bases). V gave up 0 bases and J gave up 13 bases, with 16 bases separating them. CDR1 is SGDLS and CDR2 is YYNGEE in the germline V gene. The CDR3 has 14 amino acids.

The J gene is TRBJ1-1, the V gene TRBV7-2; perhaps TRBD1 as D (6 bases). Trimming pared 5 bases from V and 8 bases from J, leaving 15 bases between. The CDR3 spans 13 residues. Germline loops: CDR1 SGHTA, CDR2 FQGNSA. This CDR3 reads CASSTNRDTEAFF. The DNA of the CDR3 is TGTGCCAGCAGCACCAACAGGGATACAGAAGCTTTCTTT. The variable domain in full, completed from reference TRBV7-2 and TRBJ1-1, reads GAGVSQSPSNKVTEKGKDVELRCDPISGHTALYWYRQSLGQGLEFLIYFQGNSAPDKSGLPSDRFSAERTGGSVSTLTIQRTQQEDSAVYLCASSTNRDTEAFFGQGTRLTVV.

This clone has more than one count but fewer than ten. The rearrangement uses TRBV29-1 and TRBJ2-7; 10 nucleotides align to TRBD2. Losses at the gene ends were 1 base for V and 7 bases for J; bases not matched to a gene: 13. The CDR3 is 16 amino acids. Per germline, CDR1 SQVTM and CDR2 ANQGSEA. The CDR3 DNA reads TGCAGCGTTGAAGTGGGTCTAGCGGGGGCCCCCTGGGAGCAGTACTTC. Protein product: CSVEVGLAGAPWEQYF.

This clone was detected a few times. The J gene is TRBJ1-5, the V gene TRBV28; TRBD1 matches at 8 bases. Germline V gene lookup returns CDR1 MDHEN and CDR2 SYDVKM. V lost 3 bases, J lost 3 bases, and 4 bases stayed unmatched. The length of the CDR3 is 15 residues. The CDR3 nucleotides are TGTGCCAGCAGTTTCCTCAGGGGGCCCAATCAGCCCCAGCATTTT. As protein: CASSFLRGPNQPQHF.

This clone showed up many times. The chain is built from TRBV5-6 and TRBJ2-1, with TRBD2 as a possible D gene (5 bases). This CDR3 is 12 amino acids long. The germline V and J ends were trimmed by 5 bases and 4 bases, with 7 bases remaining between them. Germline lookup yields CDR1 SGHDT and CDR2 YYEEEE. CDR3 nucleotides: TGTGCCAGCAGAACTAGTTACAATGAGCAGTTCTTC. Translation: CASRTSYNEQFF.